A selection of T cell receptor beta chains follows, all from one sample in a study of post-analysis software for immune sequencing data. TCRdb re-analysed the PCR reads in MiXCR, keeping a single row per CDR3 protein. The table includes fewer than 850,000 distinct CDR3 sequences, 25% to 30% detected once. The sample consisted of blood. Receptors were obtained from a girl aged 5-17 years with multiple sclerosis. Each CDR3 is given with its conserved first and last residue. Fields, in order: J gene, clone size, D gene, V gene, CDR3 DNA, CDR3 protein. A D gene is named only where the DNA matches it firmly. Size is stated for part of the rows, as once, few or many counts, or as a class when the clone is expanded.

TRBJ1-2 | few | - | TRBV20-1 | TGCAGTGCTAGAGAGGTGATAGGGTCCGGTTATGGCTACACCTTC | CSAREVIGSGYGYTF
TRBJ1-6 | - | TRBD1 | TRBV3-1 | TGTGCCAGCAGCCGCCGTGGACAGGGAGGCTCACCCCTCCACTTT | CASSRRGQGGSPLHF
TRBJ2-7 | many | TRBD2 | TRBV20-1 | TGCAGTGCTAGACTACCTCTAGCGGGGCGCTCCTACGAGCAGTACTTC | CSARLPLAGRSYEQYF
TRBJ1-4 | - | - | TRBV20-1 | TGCAGTGCCCCCGTCGGGGCCCTTAATGAAAAACTGTTTTTT | CSAPVGALNEKLFF
TRBJ1-4 | - | - | TRBV25-1 | TGTGCCAGCAGTGATCCCATGAAACCGGTCGAAAAACTGTTTTTT | CASSDPMKPVEKLFF
TRBJ1-1 | - | - | TRBV6-6 | TGTGCCAGCAGCGCAGCTGAAGCTTTCTTT | CASSAAEAFF
TRBJ2-3 | - | - | TRBV28 | TGTGCCATCCAAAGACTCACAGATACGCAGTATTTT | CAIQRLTDTQYF
TRBJ2-3 | few | TRBD2 | TRBV20-1 | TGCAGTGCCCGACGGGGGGGTATCACAGATACGCAGTATTTT | CSARRGGITDTQYF
TRBJ1-2 | few | - | TRBV5-1 | TGCGCCAGCAGCCTATTACCGGCTAACTATGGCTACACCTTC | CASSLLPANYGYTF
TRBJ2-7 | few | TRBD2 | TRBV6-6 | TGTGCCAGCAGTATTGGGACTAGCGGGATTTACGAGCAGTACTTC | CASSIGTSGIYEQYF
TRBJ1-2 | few | TRBD1 | TRBV7-8 | TGTGCCAGCAGCTCGCGGGACAGGAACTATGGCTACACCTTC | CASSSRDRNYGYTF
TRBJ2-5 | - | - | TRBV14 | TGTGCCAGCAGCCCCAACCCCGGGAGATCAGAGACCCAGTACTTC | CASSPNPGRSETQYF
TRBJ2-2 | - | TRBD2 | TRBV4-3 | TGCGCCAGCAGCCAAGAGATGACTAGCGGCACCGGGGAGCTGTTTTTT | CASSQEMTSGTGELFF
TRBJ1-2 | few | TRBD1 | TRBV7-8 | TGTGCCAGCAGCTTAGCGATAGGGACAGGGGACTATGGCTACACCTTC | CASSLAIGTGDYGYTF
TRBJ2-1 | - | - | TRBV27 | TGTGCCAGCAGTTACAGCGGTGGGGGTGAGCAGTTCTTC | CASSYSGGGEQFF
TRBJ1-5 | - | - | TRBV20-1 | TGCAGTGCTAGTAGCAGAAGTCAGCCCCAGCATTTT | CSASSRSQPQHF
TRBJ2-7 | many | TRBD1 | TRBV10-3 | TGTGCCATCAGCCAGGACAGGGGGCCCTACGAGCAGTACTTC | CAISQDRGPYEQYF
TRBJ2-6 | - | - | TRBV20-1 | TGCAGTGCTAGAGGAACGGGCTCTGGGGCCAACGTCCTGACTTTC | CSARGTGSGANVLTF
TRBJ1-2 | - | TRBD1 | TRBV6-6 | TGTGCCAGCAGCTCAGGACAGGGGTTAGCCTATGGCTACACCTTC | CASSSGQGLAYGYTF
TRBJ2-3 | - | TRBD2 | TRBV4-3 | TGCGCCAGCAGCCAATCGATCCCCTCCCTAGCGGGAGTGTCAGATACGCAGTATTTT | CASSQSIPSLAGVSDTQYF
TRBJ1-4 | few | - | TRBV7-9 | TGTGCCAGCAGCTTAGGTAGTGAACTGTTTTTT | CASSLGSELFF
TRBJ2-3 | few | - | TRBV5-1 | TGCGCCAGCAGCCATCCGGTAGATACGCAGTATTTT | CASSHPVDTQYF
TRBJ2-1 | many | TRBD2 | TRBV27 | TGTGCCAGCAGTTACAATAGCGGGGGGGCAAGTGAGCAGTTCTTC | CASSYNSGGASEQFF